This entry concerns a single T cell receptor (beta chain). Its antigen remains unidentified. MiXCR was run by TCRdb on the reads, yielding one entry per CDR3 protein. The data contain hundreds of thousands of distinct CDR3 sequences, 33% of them singletons. The sample originates from a study of T cell repertoires in cytomegalovirus infection. Looking at the study overall: The study used recently identified HLA-C-restricted and well-studied HLA-B-restricted CMV epitopes. Both CMV infection and a matching HLA type were indicated by public TCR beta signatures. Study-wide results and caveats: Cumulative frequency of public TCR beta families picked out carriers of CMV plus the relevant HLA.

V lost 2 bases and J lost 5; bases outside the gene matches: 11. The CDR3 totals 16 residues. Germline CDR1 is MDHEN and CDR2 is SYDVKM. The sequence was obtained from a human donor in good health (CMV status not recorded). Some clones in this sample may be carry-over from other donors' samples. The source was cultured PBMCs, collected from culture after CMV antigen stimulation. This rearrangement joins TRBV28 to TRBJ1-2; 7 bases match TRBD1. The CDR3 DNA follows: TGTGCCAGCAGTTTAGGCACCGGGACAGCAAGTTATGGCTACACCTTC. Translation gives CASSLGTGTASYGYTF.